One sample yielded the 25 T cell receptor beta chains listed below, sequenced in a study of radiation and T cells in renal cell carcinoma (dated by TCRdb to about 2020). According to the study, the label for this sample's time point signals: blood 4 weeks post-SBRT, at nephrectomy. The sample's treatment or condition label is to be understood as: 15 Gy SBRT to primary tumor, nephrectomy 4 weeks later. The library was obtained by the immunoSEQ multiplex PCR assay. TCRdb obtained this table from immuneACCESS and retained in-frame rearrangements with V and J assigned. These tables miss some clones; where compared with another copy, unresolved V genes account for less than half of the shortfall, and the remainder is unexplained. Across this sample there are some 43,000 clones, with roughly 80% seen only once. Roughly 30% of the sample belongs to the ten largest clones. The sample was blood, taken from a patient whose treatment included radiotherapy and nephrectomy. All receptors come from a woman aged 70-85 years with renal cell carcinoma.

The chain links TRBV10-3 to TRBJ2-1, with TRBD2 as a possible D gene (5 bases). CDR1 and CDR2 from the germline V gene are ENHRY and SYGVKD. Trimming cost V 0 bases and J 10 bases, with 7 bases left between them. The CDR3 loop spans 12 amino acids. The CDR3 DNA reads TGTGCCATCAGTGAGTCGGGGAGAGAGCAGTTCTTC. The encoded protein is CAISESGREQFF.

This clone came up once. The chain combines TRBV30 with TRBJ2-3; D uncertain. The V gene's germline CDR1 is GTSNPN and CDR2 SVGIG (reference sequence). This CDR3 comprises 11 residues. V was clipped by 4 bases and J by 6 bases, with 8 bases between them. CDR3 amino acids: CAWNLLDTQYF. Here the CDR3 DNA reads TGTGCCTGGAACCTACTGGATACGCAGTATTTT.

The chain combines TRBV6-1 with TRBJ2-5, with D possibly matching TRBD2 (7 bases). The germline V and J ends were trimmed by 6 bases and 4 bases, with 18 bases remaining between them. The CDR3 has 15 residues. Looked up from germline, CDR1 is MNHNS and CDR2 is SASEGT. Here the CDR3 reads CASSPSQGGRETQYF. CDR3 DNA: TGTGCCAGCAGCCCCTCACAGGGCGGGAGAGAGACCCAGTACTTC.

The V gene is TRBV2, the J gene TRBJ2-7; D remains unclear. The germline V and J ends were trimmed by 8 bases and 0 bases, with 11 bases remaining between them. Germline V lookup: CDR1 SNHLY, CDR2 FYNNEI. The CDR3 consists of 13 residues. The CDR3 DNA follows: TGTGCCAGCTTGCTCACCCCCTCCTACGAGCAGTACTTC. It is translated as CASLLTPSYEQYF.

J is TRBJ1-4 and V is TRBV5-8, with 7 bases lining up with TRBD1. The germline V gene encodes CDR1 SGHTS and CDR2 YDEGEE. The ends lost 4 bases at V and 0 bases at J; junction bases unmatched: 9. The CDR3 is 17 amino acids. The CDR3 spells CASSQSGQSATNEKLFF. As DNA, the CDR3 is TGTGCCAGCAGCCAATCGGGACAGTCTGCAACTAATGAAAAACTGTTTTTT.

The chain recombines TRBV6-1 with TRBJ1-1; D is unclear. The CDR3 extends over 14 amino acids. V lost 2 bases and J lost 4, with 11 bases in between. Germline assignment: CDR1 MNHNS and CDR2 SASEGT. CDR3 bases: TGTGCCAGCAGTGAATCTGGGGTGGGCACTGAAGCTTTCTTT. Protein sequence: CASSESGVGTEAFF.

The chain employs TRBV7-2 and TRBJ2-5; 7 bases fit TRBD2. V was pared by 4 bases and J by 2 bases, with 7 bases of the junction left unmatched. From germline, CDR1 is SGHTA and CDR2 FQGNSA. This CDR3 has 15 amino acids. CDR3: CASSSLAVGQETQYF. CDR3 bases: TGTGCCAGCAGCTCGCTAGCGGTAGGACAAGAGACCCAGTACTTC.

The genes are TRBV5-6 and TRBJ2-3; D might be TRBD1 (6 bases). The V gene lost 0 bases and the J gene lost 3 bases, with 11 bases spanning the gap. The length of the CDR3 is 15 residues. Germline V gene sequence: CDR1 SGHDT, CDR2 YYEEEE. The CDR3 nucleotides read TGTGCCAGCAGCTTGGAGGGGGTATTAACAGATACGCAGTATTTT. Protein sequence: CASSLEGVLTDTQYF.

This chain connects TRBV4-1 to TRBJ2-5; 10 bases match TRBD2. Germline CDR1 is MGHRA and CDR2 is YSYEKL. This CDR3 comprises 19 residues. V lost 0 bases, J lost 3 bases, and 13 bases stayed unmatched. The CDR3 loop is CASSQDLGLAGVNKETQYF. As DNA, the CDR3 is TGCGCCAGCAGCCAAGATTTGGGGCTAGCGGGAGTAAATAAAGAGACCCAGTACTTC.

For the CDR3, the DNA is TGCGCCAGCAGCGGGGGGATTTCCAATCAGCCCCAGCATTTT. The encoded protein is CASSGGISNQPQHF. The V gene is TRBV4-3, the J gene TRBJ1-5, with TRBD1 as a possible D gene (5 bases). Per the germline V gene, CDR1 is LGHNA and CDR2 is YSLEER. The CDR3 consists of 14 residues. V was shortened by 5 bases and J by 3 bases, with 11 bases between the two germline ends.

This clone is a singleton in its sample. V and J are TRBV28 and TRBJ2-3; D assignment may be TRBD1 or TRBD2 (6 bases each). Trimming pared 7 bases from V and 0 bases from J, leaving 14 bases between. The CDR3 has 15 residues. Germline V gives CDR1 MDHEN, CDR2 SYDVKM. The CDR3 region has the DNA TGTGCCAGCAAGACTGGGGGGCGAAGCACAGATACGCAGTATTTT. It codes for CASKTGGRSTDTQYF.

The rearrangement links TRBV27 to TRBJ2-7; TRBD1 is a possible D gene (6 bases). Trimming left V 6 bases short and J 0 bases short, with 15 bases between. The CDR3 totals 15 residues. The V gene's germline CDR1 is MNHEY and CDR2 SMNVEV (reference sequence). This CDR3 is CASSPTGFNSYEQYF. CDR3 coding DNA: TGTGCCAGCAGCCCGACAGGTTTCAACTCCTACGAGCAGTACTTC.

CDR3 sequence reads: CASSRGTNWETQYF. For the CDR3, the DNA is TGTGCCAGCAGCCGGGGGACAAACTGGGAGACCCAGTACTTC. This chain joins TRBV14 and TRBJ2-5, with D perhaps matching TRBD1 (6 bases). V lost 4 bases to trimming and J lost 5 bases, with 14 bases between them. CDR1 and CDR2 from the germline V gene are SGHDN and FVKESK. The CDR3 length is 14 residues. The entire variable domain, with the rest obtained from reference TRBV14 and TRBJ2-5, is as follows: EAGVTQFPSHSVIEKGQTVTLRCDPISGHDNLYWYRRVMGKEIKFLLHFVKESKQDESGMPNNRFLAERTGGTYSTLKVQPAELEDSGVYFCASSRGTNWETQYFGPGTRLLVL.

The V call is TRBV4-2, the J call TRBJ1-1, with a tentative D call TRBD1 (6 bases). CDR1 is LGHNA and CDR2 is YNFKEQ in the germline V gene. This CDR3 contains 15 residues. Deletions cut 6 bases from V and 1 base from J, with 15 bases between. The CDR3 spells CASRGARGANTEAFF. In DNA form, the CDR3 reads TGTGCCAGCAGGGGGGCACGAGGGGCGAACACTGAAGCTTTCTTT.

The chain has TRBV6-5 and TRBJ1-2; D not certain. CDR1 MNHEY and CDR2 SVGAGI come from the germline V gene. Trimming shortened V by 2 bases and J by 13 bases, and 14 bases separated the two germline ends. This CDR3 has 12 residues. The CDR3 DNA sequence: TGTGCCAGCAGTTACCCGGCCGGCAGCACCACCTTC. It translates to CASSYPAGSTTF.

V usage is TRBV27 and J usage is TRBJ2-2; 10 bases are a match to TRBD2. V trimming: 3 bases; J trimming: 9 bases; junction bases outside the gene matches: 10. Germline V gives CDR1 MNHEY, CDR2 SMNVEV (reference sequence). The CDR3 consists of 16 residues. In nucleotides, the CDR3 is TGTGCCAGCAGTTTCCTGGGGCTAGCGGGAGTTAGGGAGCTGTTTTTT. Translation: CASSFLGLAGVRELFF.

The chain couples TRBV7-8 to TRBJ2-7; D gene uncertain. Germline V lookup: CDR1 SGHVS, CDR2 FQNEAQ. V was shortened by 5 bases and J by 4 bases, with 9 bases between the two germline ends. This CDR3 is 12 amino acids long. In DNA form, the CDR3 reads TGTGCCAGCAGCCCCCATCCGTACGAGCAGTACTTC. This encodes CASSPHPYEQYF. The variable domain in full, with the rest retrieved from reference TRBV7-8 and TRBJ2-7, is GAGVSQSPRYKVAKRGQDVALRCDPISGHVSLFWYQQALGQGPEFLTYFQNEAQLDKSGLPSDRFFAERPEGSVSTLKIQRTQQEDSAVYLCASSPHPYEQYFGPGTRLTVT.

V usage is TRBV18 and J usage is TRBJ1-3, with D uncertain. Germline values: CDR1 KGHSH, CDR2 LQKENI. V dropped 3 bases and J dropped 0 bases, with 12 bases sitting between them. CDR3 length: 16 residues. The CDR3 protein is CASSPPGSISGNTIYF. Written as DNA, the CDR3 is TGTGCCAGCTCACCTCCAGGCTCAATCTCTGGAAACACCATATATTTT. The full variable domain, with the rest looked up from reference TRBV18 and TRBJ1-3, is NAGVMQNPRHLVRRRGQEARLRCSPMKGHSHVYWYRQLPEEGLKFMVYLQKENIIDESGMPKERFSAEFPKEGPSILRIQQVVRGDSAAYFCASSPPGSISGNTIYFGEGSWLTVV.

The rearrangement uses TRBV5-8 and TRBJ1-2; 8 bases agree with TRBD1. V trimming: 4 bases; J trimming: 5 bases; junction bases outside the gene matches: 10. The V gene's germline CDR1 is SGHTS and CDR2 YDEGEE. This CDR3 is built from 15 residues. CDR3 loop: CASSPGTGFIYGYTF. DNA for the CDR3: TGTGCCAGCAGCCCTGGGACAGGATTTATTTATGGCTACACCTTC.

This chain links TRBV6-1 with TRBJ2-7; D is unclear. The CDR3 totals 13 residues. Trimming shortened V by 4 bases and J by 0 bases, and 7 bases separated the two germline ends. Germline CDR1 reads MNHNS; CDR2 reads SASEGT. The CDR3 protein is CASSVESSYEQYF. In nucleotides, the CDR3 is TGTGCCAGCAGTGTTGAGAGCTCCTACGAGCAGTACTTC.

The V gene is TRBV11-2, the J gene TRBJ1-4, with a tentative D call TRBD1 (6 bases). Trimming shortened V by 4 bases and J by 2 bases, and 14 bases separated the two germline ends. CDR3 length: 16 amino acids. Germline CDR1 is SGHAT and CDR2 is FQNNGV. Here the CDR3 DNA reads TGTGCCAGCAGCTCACAGGGATTGGGCACTAATGAAAAACTGTTTTTT. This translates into CASSSQGLGTNEKLFF.

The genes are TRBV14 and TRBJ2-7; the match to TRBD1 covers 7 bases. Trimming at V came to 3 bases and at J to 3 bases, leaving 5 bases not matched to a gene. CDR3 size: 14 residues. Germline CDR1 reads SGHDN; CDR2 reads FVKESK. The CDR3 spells CASSHIRDSYEQYF. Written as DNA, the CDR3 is TGTGCCAGCAGCCACATTCGGGACAGCTACGAGCAGTACTTC.

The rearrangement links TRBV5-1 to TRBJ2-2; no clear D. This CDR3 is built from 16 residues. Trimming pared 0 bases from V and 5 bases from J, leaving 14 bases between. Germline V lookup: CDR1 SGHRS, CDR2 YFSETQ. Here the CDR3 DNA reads TGCGCCAGCAGCTTGGGTGAAGGTGGTTTTACCGGGGAGCTGTTTTTT. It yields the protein CASSLGEGGFTGELFF.

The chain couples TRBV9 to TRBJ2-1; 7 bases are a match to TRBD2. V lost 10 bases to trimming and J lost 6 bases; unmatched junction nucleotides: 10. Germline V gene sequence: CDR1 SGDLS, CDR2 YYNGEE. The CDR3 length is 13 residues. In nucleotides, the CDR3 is TGTGCCTCCGGGGCTAGCGGCCCCAATGAGCAGTTCTTC. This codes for CASGASGPNEQFF.

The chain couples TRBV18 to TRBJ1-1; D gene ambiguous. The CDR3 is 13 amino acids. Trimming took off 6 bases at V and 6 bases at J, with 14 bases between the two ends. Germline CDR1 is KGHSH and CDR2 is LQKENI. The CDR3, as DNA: TGTGCCAGCTCCGAGAACAGCTCCCCTGAAGCTTTCTTT. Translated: CASSENSSPEAFF.